This T cell receptor beta chain was obtained from a study of cytomegalovirus exposure and HLA in healthy donors. Study findings and constraints: Likely technical artifact: a cluster of highly shared sequence variants. Donors were assumed by presence/absence analyses to have roughly uniform sequencing depth. A later analysis reportedly identified an Asian-associated ancestry cluster as carrying fewer N-insertions than the 666-donor mean.

PCR primers comprised 60 Vbeta and 13 Jbeta primers. In the study's own analysis: An analysis that came later counted around 80 million unique TCR beta chains, approximately 11 million shared. The method was immunoSEQ multiplex PCR; TCRdb's version includes in-frame clones alone and lacks a portion of them. V, J and clone size are those of that table, while D and trimming were read from the DNA. The table includes some 180,000 clones, 65% to 80% detected once. Deletions cut 0 bases from V and 3 bases from J, with 18 bases between. Germline V gene lookup returns CDR1 SGHDT and CDR2 YYEEEE. The CDR3 totals 17 residues. Notes on this clone: Its specificity is not known.

V is TRBV5-6 and J is TRBJ1-2; D is perhaps TRBD1 (5 bases). The origin of this receptor is a woman aged 30 to 39 in good health and CMV-seropositive. Sequenced sample: PBMCs. CDR3 sequence (DNA): TGTGCCAGCAGCTTGGGGTTGATCGGAGGGGAACACTATGGCTACACCTTC. Amino acid sequence: CASSLGLIGGEHYGYTF.